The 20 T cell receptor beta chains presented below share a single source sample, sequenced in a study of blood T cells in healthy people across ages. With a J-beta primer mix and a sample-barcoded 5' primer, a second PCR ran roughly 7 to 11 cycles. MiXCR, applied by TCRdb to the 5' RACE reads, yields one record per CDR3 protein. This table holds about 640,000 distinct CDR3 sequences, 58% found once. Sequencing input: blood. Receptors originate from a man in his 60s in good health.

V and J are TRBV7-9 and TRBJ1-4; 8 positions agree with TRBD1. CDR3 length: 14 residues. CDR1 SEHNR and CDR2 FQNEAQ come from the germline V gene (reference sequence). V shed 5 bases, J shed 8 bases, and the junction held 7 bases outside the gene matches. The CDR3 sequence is CASSQGATREKLFF. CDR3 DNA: TGTGCCAGCAGCCAGGGGGCTACGAGGGAAAAACTGTTTTTT. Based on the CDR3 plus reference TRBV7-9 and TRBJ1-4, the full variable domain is DTGVSQNPRHKITKRGQNVTFRCDPISEHNRLYWYRQTLGQGPEFLTYFQNEAQLEKSRLLSDRFSAERPKGSFSTLEIQRTEQGDSAMYLCASSQGATREKLFFGSGTQLSVL.

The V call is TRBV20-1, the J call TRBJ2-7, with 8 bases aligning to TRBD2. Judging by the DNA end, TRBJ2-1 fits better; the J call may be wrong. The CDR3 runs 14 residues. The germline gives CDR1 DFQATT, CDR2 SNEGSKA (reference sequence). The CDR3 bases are TGCAGTGCCCAAGAGATCGGGGGGGCCGGTGAGCAGTTCTTC. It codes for CSAQEIGGAGEQFF.

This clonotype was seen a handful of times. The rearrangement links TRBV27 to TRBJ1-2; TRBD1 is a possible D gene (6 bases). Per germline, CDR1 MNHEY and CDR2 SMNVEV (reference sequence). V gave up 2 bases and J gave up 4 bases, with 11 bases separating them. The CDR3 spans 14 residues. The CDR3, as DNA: TGTGCCAGCAGTTTACGGGACACCATCTATGGCTACACCTTC. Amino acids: CASSLRDTIYGYTF.

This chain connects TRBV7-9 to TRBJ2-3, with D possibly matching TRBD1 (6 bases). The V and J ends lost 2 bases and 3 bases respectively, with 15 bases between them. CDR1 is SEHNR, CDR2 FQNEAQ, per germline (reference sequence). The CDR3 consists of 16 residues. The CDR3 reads CASSLSNRVRTDTQYF. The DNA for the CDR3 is TGTGCCAGCAGCTTATCAAACAGGGTCAGAACAGATACGCAGTATTTT.

CDR3 in amino acids: CASSVAQGQSGELFF. The CDR3 bases are TGTGCCAGCAGCGTAGCTCAAGGCCAATCCGGGGAGCTGTTTTTT. The rearrangement links TRBV9 to TRBJ2-2, with unresolved D. This CDR3 has 15 amino acids. CDR1 is SGDLS, CDR2 YYNGEE, per germline. V was trimmed by 0 bases and J by 6 bases, leaving 12 bases between them.

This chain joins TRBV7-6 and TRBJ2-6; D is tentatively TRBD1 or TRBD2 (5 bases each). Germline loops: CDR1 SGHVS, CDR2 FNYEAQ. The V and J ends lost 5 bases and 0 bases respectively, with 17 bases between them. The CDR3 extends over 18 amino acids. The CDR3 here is CASSPSHPGRSGANVLTF. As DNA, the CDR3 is TGTGCCAGCAGCCCTAGTCATCCGGGACGCTCTGGGGCCAACGTCCTGACTTTC.

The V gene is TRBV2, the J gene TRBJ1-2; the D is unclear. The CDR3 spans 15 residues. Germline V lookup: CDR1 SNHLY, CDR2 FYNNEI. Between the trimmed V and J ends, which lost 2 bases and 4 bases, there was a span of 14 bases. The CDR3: CASSELRAVVYGYTF. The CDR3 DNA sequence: TGTGCCAGCAGTGAATTGAGGGCGGTAGTCTATGGCTACACCTTC.

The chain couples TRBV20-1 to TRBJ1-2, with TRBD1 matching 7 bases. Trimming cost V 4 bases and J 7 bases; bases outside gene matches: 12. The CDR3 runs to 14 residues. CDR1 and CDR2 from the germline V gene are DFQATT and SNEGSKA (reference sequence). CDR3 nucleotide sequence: TGCAGTGCTACAGGGACAGACGACATTTGTGGCTACACCTTC. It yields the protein CSATGTDDICGYTF.

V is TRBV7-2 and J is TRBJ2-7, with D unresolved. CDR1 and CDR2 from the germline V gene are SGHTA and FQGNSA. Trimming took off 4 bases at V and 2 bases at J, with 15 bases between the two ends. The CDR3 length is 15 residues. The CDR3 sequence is CASSSRPPPPYEQYF. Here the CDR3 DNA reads TGTGCCAGCAGCTCCAGGCCGCCTCCTCCCTACGAGCAGTACTTC.

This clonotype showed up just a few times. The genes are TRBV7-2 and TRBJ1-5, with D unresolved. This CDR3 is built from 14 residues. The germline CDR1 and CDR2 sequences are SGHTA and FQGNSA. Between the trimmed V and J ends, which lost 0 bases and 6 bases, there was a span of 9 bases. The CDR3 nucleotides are TGTGCCAGCAGCTTAGCTGGGTCCGGTCAGCCCCAGCATTTT. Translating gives CASSLAGSGQPQHF.

CDR3 sequence reads: CASSEARSPLHF. In nucleotides, the CDR3 is TGTGCCAGCAGTGAAGCGCGATCACCCCTCCACTTT. The chain employs TRBV2 and TRBJ1-6; D gene ambiguous. Deletions cut 0 bases from V and 10 bases from J, with 4 bases between. The CDR3 is 12 residues long. Germline CDR1 and CDR2: SNHLY and FYNNEI. Drawing the rest from reference TRBV2 and TRBJ1-6, the complete variable domain is EPEVTQTPSHQVTQMGQEVILRCVPISNHLYFYWYRQILGQKVEFLVSFYNNEISEKSEIFDDQFSVERPDGSNFTLKIRSTKLEDSAMYFCASSEARSPLHFGNGTRLTVT.

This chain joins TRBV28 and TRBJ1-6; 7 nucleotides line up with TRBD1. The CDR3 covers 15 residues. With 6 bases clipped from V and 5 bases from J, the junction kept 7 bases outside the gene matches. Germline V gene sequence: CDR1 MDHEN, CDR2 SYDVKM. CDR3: CASRFTGANNSPLHF. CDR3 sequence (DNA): TGTGCCAGCAGATTCACAGGGGCTAATAATTCACCCCTCCACTTT.

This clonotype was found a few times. The CDR3 is CASSQRTGLLSYNSPLHF. The CDR3 bases are TGCGCCAGCAGCCAGAGGACAGGCTTACTCTCCTATAATTCACCCCTCCACTTT. This chain connects TRBV4-1 to TRBJ1-6; 7 bases map to TRBD1. V shed 3 bases and J 0 bases; nucleotides not matched to a gene: 8. Germline V gene data show CDR1 as MGHRA and CDR2 as YSYEKL. This CDR3 contains 18 residues.

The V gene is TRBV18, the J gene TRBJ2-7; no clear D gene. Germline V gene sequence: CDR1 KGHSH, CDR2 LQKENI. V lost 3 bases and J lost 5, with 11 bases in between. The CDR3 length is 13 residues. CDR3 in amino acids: CASSPADLNEQYF. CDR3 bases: TGTGCCAGCTCACCCGCGGACCTCAACGAGCAGTACTTC. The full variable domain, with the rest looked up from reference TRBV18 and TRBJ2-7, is NAGVMQNPRHLVRRRGQEARLRCSPMKGHSHVYWYRQLPEEGLKFMVYLQKENIIDESGMPKERFSAEFPKEGPSILRIQQVVRGDSAAYFCASSPADLNEQYFGPGTRLTVT.

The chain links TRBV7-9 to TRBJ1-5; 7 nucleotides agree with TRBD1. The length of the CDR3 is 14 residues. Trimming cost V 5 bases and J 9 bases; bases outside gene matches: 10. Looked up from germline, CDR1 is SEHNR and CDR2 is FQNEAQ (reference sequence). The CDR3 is CASSADRDSGPQHF. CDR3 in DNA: TGTGCCAGCAGCGCAGACAGGGATAGTGGGCCCCAGCATTTT.

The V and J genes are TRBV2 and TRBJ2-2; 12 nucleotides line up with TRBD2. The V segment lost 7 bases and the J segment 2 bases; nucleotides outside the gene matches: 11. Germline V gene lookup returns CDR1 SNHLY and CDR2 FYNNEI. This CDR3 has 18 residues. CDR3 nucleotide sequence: TGTGCCAGCAAACCCCCGACTAGCGGGGGTGATAACACCGGGGAGCTGTTTTTT. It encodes CASKPPTSGGDNTGELFF.

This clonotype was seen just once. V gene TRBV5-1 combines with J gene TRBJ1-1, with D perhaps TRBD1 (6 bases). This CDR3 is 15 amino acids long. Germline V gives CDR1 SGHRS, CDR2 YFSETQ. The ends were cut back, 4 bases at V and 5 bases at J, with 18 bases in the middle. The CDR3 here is CASSPARPGVTEAFF. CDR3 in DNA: TGCGCCAGCAGCCCCGCCCGACCAGGGGTGACTGAAGCTTTCTTT.

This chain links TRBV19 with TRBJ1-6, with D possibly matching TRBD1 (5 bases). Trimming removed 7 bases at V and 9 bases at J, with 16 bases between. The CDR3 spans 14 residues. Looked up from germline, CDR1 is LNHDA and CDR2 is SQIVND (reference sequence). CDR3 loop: CASTLGGFGSPLHF. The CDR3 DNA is TGTGCCAGTACCCTGGGGGGTTTTGGTTCACCCCTCCACTTT.

The DNA for the CDR3 is TGTGCCAGCAGCTTGACGACTAGCGGGGCGATCCAAGAGACCCAGTACTTC. Its protein product is CASSLTTSGAIQETQYF. The chain carries TRBV11-2 and TRBJ2-5; 11 bases map to TRBD2. J lost 1 base, V lost 3 bases, and 7 bases had no gene match. There are 17 residues in the CDR3. Germline CDR1 SGHAT, CDR2 FQNNGV.

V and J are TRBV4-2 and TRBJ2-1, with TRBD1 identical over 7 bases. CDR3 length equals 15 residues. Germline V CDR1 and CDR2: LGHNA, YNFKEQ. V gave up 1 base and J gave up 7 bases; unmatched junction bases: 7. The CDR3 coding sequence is TGTGCCAGCAGCCAAGGAGGGGGCGGGTTTAATGAGCAGTTCTTC. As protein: CASSQGGGGFNEQFF.